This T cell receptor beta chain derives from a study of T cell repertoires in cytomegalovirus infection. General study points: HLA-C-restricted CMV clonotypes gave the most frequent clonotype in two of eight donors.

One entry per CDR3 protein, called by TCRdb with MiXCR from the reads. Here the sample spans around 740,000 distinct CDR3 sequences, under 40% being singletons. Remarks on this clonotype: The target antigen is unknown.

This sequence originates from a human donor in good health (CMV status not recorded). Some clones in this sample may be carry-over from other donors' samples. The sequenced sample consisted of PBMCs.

The CDR3 spells CASRAIPNTEAFF. DNA for the CDR3: TGTGCCAGCAGAGCAATCCCTAACACTGAAGCTTTCTTT. The chain couples TRBV2 to TRBJ1-1; D is unresolved. CDR1 is SNHLY and CDR2 is FYNNEI in the germline V gene. The CDR3 extends over 13 amino acids. The ends were cut back, 6 bases at V and 2 bases at J, with 10 bases in the middle.